This TCR beta chain came from a study of T cells after posttransplantation cyclophosphamide. Profiling relied on immunoSEQ multiplex PCR, and the TCRdb table lists in-frame clones only, not all of them. The top ten hold approximately 2.8% of the sample, which has approximately 52,000 clones, more than 70% seen once. The trim removed 5 bases at V and 2 bases at J, leaving 8 bases unmatched. Germline V lookup: CDR1 SGHDN, CDR2 FVKESK. The CDR3 spans 15 residues. On this clone itself: Its antigen is still unknown.

Overall study findings and caveats: Tissue-infiltrating T cells from skin or gut overlapped little with blood T cells. Recipient CMV seropositivity and CMV reactivation strongly tracked TRB clonality. Later blood repertoires were often dominated by clones from the donor CD8+ memory compartment.

The specimen was PBMCs. The receptor's source is a man under 40 with a blood cancer, CMV-positive, and with a related stem cell donor. The chain couples TRBV14 to TRBJ2-7, with 8 bases that match TRBD2. This CDR3 is CASSGSGGGTYEQYF. CDR3 nucleotides: TGTGCCAGCAGCGGCTCGGGGGGGGGAACCTACGAGCAGTACTTC.